Sequencing of this T cell receptor beta chain was carried out in a study of T cell repertoires in aging, cancer and after chemotherapy. Background on the study: Donors were grouped into six age bands spanning 30 or younger through 70 or older. Healthy donor repertoires were recorded over several months to years and showed clear clonal overlap.

The template was genomic DNA from peripheral blood, not RNA. The CDR3 covers 14 residues. Trimming removed 5 bases from V and 5 bases from J, with 15 bases in between. Germline lookup yields CDR1 MNHEY and CDR2 SVGAGI. Study-wide findings and caveats: Compared with age-matched healthy donors, untreated hematological or solid cancer patients showed higher blood TCR clonality.

Rearranged V-D-J TRB sequences were amplified with a mixed TRB-A/B primer pool. TCRdb re-called the multiplex PCR reads with MiXCR, one entry per CDR3 protein. The data show over 4,500 distinct CDR3 sequences, around half seen once. This clonotype was detected only a few times. Its antigen is as yet unknown. The chain recombines TRBV6-5 with TRBJ1-2; weak D call: TRBD1 (6 bases). The clonotype originates from a human donor in good health. Sequencing was carried out using blood. CDR3 coding DNA: TGTGCCAGCAGTGTCGCTGGGGGCTCTTATGGCTACACCTTC. Protein: CASSVAGGSYGYTF.